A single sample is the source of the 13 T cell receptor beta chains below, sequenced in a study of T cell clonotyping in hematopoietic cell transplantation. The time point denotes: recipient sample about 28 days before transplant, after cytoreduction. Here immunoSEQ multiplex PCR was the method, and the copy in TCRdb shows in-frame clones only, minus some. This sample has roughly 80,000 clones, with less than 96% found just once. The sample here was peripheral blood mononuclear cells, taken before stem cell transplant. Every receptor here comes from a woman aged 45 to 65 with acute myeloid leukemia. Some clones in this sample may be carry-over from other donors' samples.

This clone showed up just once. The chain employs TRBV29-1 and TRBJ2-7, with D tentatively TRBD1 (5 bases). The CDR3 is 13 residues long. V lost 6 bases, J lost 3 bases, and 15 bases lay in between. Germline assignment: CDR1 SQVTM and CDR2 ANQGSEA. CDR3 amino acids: CSVGDRQGYEQYF. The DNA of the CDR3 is TGCAGCGTCGGCGATCGTCAGGGCTACGAGCAGTACTTC.

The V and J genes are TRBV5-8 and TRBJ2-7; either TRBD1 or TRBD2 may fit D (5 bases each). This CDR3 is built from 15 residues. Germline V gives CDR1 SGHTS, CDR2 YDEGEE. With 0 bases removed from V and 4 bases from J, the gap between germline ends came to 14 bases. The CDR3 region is CASSLGGDFRYEQYF. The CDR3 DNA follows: TGTGCCAGCAGCTTGGGAGGGGATTTTCGGTACGAGCAGTACTTC. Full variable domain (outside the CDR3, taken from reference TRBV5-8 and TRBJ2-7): EAGVTQSPTHLIKTRGQQATLRCSPISGHTSVYWYQQALGLGLQFLLWYDEGEERNRGNFPPRFSGRQFPNYSSELNVNALELEDSALYLCASSLGGDFRYEQYFGPGTRLTVT.

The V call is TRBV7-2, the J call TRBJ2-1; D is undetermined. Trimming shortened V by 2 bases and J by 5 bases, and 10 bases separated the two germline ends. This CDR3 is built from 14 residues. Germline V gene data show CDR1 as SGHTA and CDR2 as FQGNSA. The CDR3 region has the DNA TGTGCCAGCAGCTTAATGGCAGCCAACAATGAGCAGTTCTTC. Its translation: CASSLMAANNEQFF.

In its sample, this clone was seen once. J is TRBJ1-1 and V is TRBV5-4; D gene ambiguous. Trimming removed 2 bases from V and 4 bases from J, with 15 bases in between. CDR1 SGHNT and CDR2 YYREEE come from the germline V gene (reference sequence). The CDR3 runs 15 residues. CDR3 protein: CASSFPGRTTTEAFF. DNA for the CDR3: TGTGCCAGCAGCTTCCCCGGGAGGACGACCACTGAAGCTTTCTTT. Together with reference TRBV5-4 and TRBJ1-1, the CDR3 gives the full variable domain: ETGVTQSPTHLIKTRGQQVTLRCSSQSGHNTVSWYQQALGQGPQFIFQYYREEENGRGNFPPRFSGLQFPNYSSELNVNALELDDSALYLCASSFPGRTTTEAFFGQGTRLTVV.

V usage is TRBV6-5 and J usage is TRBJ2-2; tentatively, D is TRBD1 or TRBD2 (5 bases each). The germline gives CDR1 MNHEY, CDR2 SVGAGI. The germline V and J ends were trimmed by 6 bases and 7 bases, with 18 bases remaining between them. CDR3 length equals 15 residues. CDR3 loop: CASSRNRDLGGELFF. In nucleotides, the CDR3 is TGTGCCAGCAGCCGCAACCGGGACCTCGGCGGGGAGCTGTTTTTT.

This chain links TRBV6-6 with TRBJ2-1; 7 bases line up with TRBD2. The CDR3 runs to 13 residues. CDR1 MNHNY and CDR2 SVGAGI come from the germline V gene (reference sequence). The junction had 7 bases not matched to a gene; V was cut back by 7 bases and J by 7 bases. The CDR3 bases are TGTGCCAGCACCCCCGCCGGGGGGAATGAGCAGTTCTTC. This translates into CASTPAGGNEQFF.

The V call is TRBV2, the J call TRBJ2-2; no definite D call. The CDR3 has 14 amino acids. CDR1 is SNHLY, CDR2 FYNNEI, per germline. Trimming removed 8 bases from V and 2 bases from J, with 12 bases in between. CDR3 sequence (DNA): TGTGCCAGCCTCCGGGCCCTAAACACCGGGGAGCTGTTTTTT. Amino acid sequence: CASLRALNTGELFF.

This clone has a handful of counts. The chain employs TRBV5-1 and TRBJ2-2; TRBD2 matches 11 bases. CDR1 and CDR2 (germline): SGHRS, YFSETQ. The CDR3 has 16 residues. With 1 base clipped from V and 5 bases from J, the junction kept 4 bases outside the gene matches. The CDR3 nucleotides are TGCGCCAGCAGCTTGATGGCTAGCGGGAGGACCGGGGAGCTGTTTTTT. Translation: CASSLMASGRTGELFF.

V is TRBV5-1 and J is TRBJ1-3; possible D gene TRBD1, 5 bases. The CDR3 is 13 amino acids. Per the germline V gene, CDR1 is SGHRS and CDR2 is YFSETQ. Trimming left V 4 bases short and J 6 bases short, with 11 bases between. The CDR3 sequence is CASSPGTVNTIYF. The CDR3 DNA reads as TGCGCCAGCAGCCCTGGGACTGTAAACACCATATATTTT.

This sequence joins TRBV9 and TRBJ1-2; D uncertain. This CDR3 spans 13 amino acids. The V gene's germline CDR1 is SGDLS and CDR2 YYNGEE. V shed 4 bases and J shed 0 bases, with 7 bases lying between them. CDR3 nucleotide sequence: TGTGCCAGCAGCACCGGCACTAACTATGGCTACACCTTC. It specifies CASSTGTNYGYTF. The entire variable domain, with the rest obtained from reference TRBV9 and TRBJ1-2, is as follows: DSGVTQTPKHLITATGQRVTLRCSPRSGDLSVYWYQQSLDQGLQFLIQYYNGEERAKGNILERFSAQQFPDLHSELNLSSLELGDSALYFCASSTGTNYGYTFGSGTRLTVV.

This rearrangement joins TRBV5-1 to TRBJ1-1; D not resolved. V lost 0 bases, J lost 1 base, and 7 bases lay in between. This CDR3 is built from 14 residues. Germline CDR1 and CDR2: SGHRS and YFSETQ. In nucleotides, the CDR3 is TGCGCCAGCAGCTTGGGTTGGAGGAACACTGAAGCTTTCTTT. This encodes CASSLGWRNTEAFF.

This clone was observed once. CDR3 sequence: CASSRLAGDWVYNEQFF. The CDR3, as DNA: TGCGCCAGCAGCCGACTAGCGGGAGACTGGGTCTACAATGAGCAGTTCTTC. The rearrangement uses TRBV5-1 and TRBJ2-1; 12 bases match TRBD2. Trimming removed 4 bases from V and 3 bases from J; junction bases left unmatched: 8. The CDR3 sequence is 17 residues long. Germline-derived CDR1 and CDR2 are SGHRS and YFSETQ.

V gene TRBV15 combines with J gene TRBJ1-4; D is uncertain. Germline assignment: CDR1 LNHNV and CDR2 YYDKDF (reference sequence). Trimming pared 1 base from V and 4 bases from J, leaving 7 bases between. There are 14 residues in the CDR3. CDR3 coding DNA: TGTGCCACCAGCAGAGTAGGGTATAATGAAAAACTGTTTTTT. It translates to CATSRVGYNEKLFF.